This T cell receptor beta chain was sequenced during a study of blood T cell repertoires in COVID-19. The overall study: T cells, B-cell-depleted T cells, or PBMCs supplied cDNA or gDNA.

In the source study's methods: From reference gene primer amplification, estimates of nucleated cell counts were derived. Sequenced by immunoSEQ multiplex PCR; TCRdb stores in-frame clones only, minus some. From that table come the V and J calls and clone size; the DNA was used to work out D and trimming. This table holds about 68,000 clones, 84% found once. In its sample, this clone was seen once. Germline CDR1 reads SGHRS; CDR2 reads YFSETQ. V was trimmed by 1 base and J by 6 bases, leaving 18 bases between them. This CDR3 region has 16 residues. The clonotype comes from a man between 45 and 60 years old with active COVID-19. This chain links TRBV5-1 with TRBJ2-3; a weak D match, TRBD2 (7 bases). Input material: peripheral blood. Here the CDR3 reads CASSLSVGGPRDTQYF. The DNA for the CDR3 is TGCGCCAGCAGCTTGTCGGTGGGGGGGCCGAGGGATACGCAGTATTTT. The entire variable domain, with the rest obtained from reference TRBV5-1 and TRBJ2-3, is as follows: KAGVTQTPRYLIKTRGQQVTLSCSPISGHRSVSWYQQTPGQGLQFLFEYFSETQRNKGNFPGRFSGRQFSNSRSEMNVSTLELGDSALYLCASSLSVGGPRDTQYFGPGTRLTVL.